Listed here are 18 T cell receptor beta chains from one sample, sequenced in a study of CD8+ T cells in alopecia areata. Investigators isolated RNA and reverse transcribed it into cDNA to act as the sequencing template. Clones were sequenced by immunoSEQ multiplex PCR, and TCRdb holds only the in-frame ones, with some missing. The repertoire consists of some 160,000 clones, with 50% to 70% occurring once and the leading ten covering approximately 0.91%. The treatment denotes: oral pan-JAK inhibitor, 5-10 mg twice daily. The sequencing used CD4+ T cells sorted from blood, collected at week 4, from a patient treated with tofacitinib. The receptors shown here come from a human donor with alopecia areata.

This clone was detected only a few times. Other DNA sequences in this sample translate to the same CDR3. V is TRBV30 and J is TRBJ2-7, with D unresolved. V dropped 0 bases and J dropped 2 bases, with 5 bases sitting between them. The CDR3 consists of 12 residues. CDR1 and CDR2 from the germline V gene are GTSNPN and SVGIG (reference sequence). The chain's CDR3 is CAWSVSAYEQYF. The DNA for the CDR3 is TGTGCCTGGAGTGTAAGTGCCTACGAGCAGTACTTC.

The V and J genes are TRBV5-1 and TRBJ1-2; 8 bases agree with TRBD1. The length of the CDR3 is 13 residues. From germline, CDR1 is SGHRS and CDR2 YFSETQ. Trimming removed 5 bases from V and 8 bases from J; junction bases left unmatched: 8. The CDR3 loop reads CASRTDRGPGYTF. As DNA, the CDR3 is TGCGCCAGCAGGACCGACAGGGGCCCAGGCTACACCTTC.

This clone has just one count. The chain joins TRBV30 to TRBJ1-5; D is possibly TRBD1 (5 bases). V dropped 7 bases and J dropped 0 bases, with 16 bases sitting between them. The CDR3 consists of 15 residues. The V gene's germline CDR1 is GTSNPN and CDR2 SVGIG (reference sequence). The CDR3 is CASGAMGYSNQPQHF. The CDR3 DNA sequence: TGTGCCTCCGGGGCGATGGGGTATAGCAATCAGCCCCAGCATTTT. The variable domain in full, with the rest retrieved from reference TRBV30 and TRBJ1-5, is SQTIHQWPATLVQPVGSPLSLECTVEGTSNPNLYWYRQAAGRGLQLLFYSVGIGQISSEVPQNLSASRPQDRQFILSSKKLLLSDSGFYLCASGAMGYSNQPQHFGDGTRLSIL.

In its sample, this clone was seen a few times. The chain employs TRBV11-1 and TRBJ1-1; D unresolved. The CDR3 runs to 15 residues. V was clipped by 1 base and J by 1 base, with 10 bases between them. From germline, CDR1 is SGHAT and CDR2 FQDESV (reference sequence). The CDR3 nucleotides read TGTGCCAGCAGCTTAGGGCCGGATCCGAACACTGAAGCTTTCTTT. This codes for CASSLGPDPNTEAFF. The whole variable domain, filled in from reference TRBV11-1 and TRBJ1-1, reads EAEVAQSPRYKITEKSQAVAFWCDPISGHATLYWYRQILGQGPELLVQFQDESVVDDSQLPKDRFSAERLKGVDSTLKIQPAELGDSAMYLCASSLGPDPNTEAFFGQGTRLTVV.

V is TRBV5-6 and J is TRBJ2-3; no definite D call. V lost 3 bases and J 3 bases, leaving 8 bases between the germline ends. Looked up from germline, CDR1 is SGHDT and CDR2 is YYEEEE. This CDR3 is 13 amino acids long. DNA for the CDR3: TGTGCCAGCAGCTCCCTCGGAACAGATACGCAGTATTTT. Its translation is CASSSLGTDTQYF.

This clone has only one observation. The chain uses TRBV15 and TRBJ2-5; 8 bases are a match to TRBD1. The CDR3 contains 14 residues. V lost 7 bases, J lost 2 bases, and 6 bases stayed unmatched. Germline V gene sequence: CDR1 LNHNV, CDR2 YYDKDF (reference sequence). CDR3 loop: CATTDRAFQETQYF. DNA of the CDR3: TGTGCCACCACGGACAGGGCTTTTCAAGAGACCCAGTACTTC.

The chain joins TRBV30 to TRBJ2-1, with D unresolved. V was cut by 4 bases and J by 4 bases, with 8 bases left in between. The CDR3 totals 12 residues. CDR1 is GTSNPN and CDR2 is SVGIG in the germline V gene (reference sequence). The CDR3 sequence: CAWIDGYNEQFF. In DNA, the CDR3 is TGTGCCTGGATAGACGGGTACAATGAGCAGTTCTTC.

The chain links TRBV6-1 to TRBJ1-2; D gene uncertain. Trimming left V 2 bases short and J 0 bases short, with 13 bases between. CDR1 is MNHNS, CDR2 SASEGT, per germline. The CDR3 spans 16 residues. The CDR3 coding sequence is TGTGCCAGCAGTGAAACTCCGGGCTGGGCTAACTATGGCTACACCTTC. Protein product: CASSETPGWANYGYTF.

V and J are TRBV15 and TRBJ1-6; D is possibly TRBD1 (5 bases). Trimming took 5 bases from V and 10 from J, leaving 9 bases between them. The length of the CDR3 is 12 residues. Germline values: CDR1 LNHNV, CDR2 YYDKDF (reference sequence). The CDR3 reads CATSVPGSPLHF. CDR3 bases: TGTGCCACCAGCGTCCCAGGGTCACCCCTCCACTTT.

The chain recombines TRBV9 with TRBJ2-3; D not resolved. The V gene's germline CDR1 is SGDLS and CDR2 YYNGEE. V dropped 1 base and J dropped 2 bases, with 5 bases sitting between them. CDR3 size: 13 residues. The CDR3 loop reads CASSVRDTDTQYF. Written as DNA, the CDR3 is TGTGCCAGCAGCGTAAGGGACACAGATACGCAGTATTTT.

The chain employs TRBV7-3 and TRBJ2-1; 10 bases agree with TRBD2. Looked up from germline, CDR1 is SGHTA and CDR2 is FQGTGA. The CDR3 runs to 14 residues. V gave up 5 bases and J gave up 8 bases; unmatched junction bases: 6. CDR3: CASSVSGGLHEQFF. The CDR3 DNA reads as TGTGCCAGCAGCGTTAGCGGGGGGCTCCATGAGCAGTTCTTC.

The genes are TRBV29-1 and TRBJ1-3; no clear D gene. V was cut by 4 bases and J by 4 bases, with 11 bases left in between. The CDR3 has 13 residues. Germline V gives CDR1 SQVTM, CDR2 ANQGSEA. The CDR3 DNA reads TGCAGCGTTGGGTCCTCCGGCGGAAACACCATATATTTT. Translation gives CSVGSSGGNTIYF.

This sequence joins TRBV27 and TRBJ2-7; 8 bases match TRBD2. Trimming at V came to 7 bases and at J to 1 base, leaving 9 bases not matched to a gene. The germline V gene encodes CDR1 MNHEY and CDR2 SMNVEV (reference sequence). CDR3 length: 15 residues. In DNA form, the CDR3 reads TGTGCCAGCACCTCCCGCGGGGGGCCTTCCTACGAGCAGTACTTC. It yields the protein CASTSRGGPSYEQYF.

The chain uses TRBV2 and TRBJ2-5, with D tentatively TRBD1 (5 bases). CDR1 SNHLY and CDR2 FYNNEI come from the germline V gene. Trimming took off 5 bases at V and 4 bases at J, with 8 bases between the two ends. There are 12 residues in the CDR3. CDR3 in amino acids: CASSKDTETQYF. CDR3 coding DNA: TGTGCCAGCAGTAAGGACACAGAGACCCAGTACTTC.

The chain recombines TRBV5-1 with TRBJ2-7; the D gene is possibly TRBD2 (5 bases). With 6 bases removed from V and 5 bases from J, the gap between germline ends came to 18 bases. The germline CDR1 and CDR2 sequences are SGHRS and YFSETQ. CDR3 size: 14 residues. The DNA for the CDR3 is TGCGCCAGCACGGAACGGGCAGAGGGAAACGAGCAGTACTTC. It is translated as CASTERAEGNEQYF.

The table lists this clone with many counts. The chain uses TRBV11-1 and TRBJ2-2, with D perhaps TRBD2 (6 bases). The CDR3 has 13 residues. The ends were cut back, 1 base at V and 6 bases at J, with 6 bases in the middle. The germline V gene has CDR1 SGHAT and CDR2 FQDESV (reference sequence). CDR3 sequence (DNA): TGTGCCAGCAGCTTAGGGAGGGCCGGGGAGCTGTTTTTT. The encoded protein is CASSLGRAGELFF.

The genes are TRBV6-5 and TRBJ1-2; D is possibly TRBD1 (5 bases). Trimming removed 8 bases at V and 5 bases at J, with 21 bases between. CDR3 size: 15 residues. The germline V gene encodes CDR1 MNHEY and CDR2 SVGAGI. The CDR3 DNA reads TGTGCCAGCCTAGGGACGGGGCAGGGCGAATATGGCTACACCTTC. Amino acid sequence: CASLGTGQGEYGYTF.

To note about this clone: Other DNA sequences in the sample encode the same CDR3. DNA of the CDR3: TGTGCCTGGAGTGTACGCAGGGACTATGGCTACACCTTC. As protein: CAWSVRRDYGYTF. J is TRBJ1-2 and V is TRBV30, with D perhaps TRBD1 (5 bases). Trimming pared 0 bases from V and 3 bases from J, leaving 8 bases between. CDR1 and CDR2 from the germline V gene are GTSNPN and SVGIG (reference sequence). The CDR3 is 13 residues long.